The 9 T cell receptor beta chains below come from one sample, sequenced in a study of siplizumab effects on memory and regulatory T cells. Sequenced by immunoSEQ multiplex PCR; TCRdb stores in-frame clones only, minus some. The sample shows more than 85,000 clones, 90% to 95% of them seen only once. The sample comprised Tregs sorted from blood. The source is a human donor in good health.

The CDR3 is CASSVSPGGAGNTEAFF. The DNA for the CDR3 is TGTGCCAGCAGCGTAAGTCCAGGGGGCGCAGGGAACACTGAAGCTTTCTTT. The chain uses TRBV9 and TRBJ1-1, with 8 positions matching TRBD1. The trim removed 1 base at V and 1 base at J, leaving 9 bases unmatched. CDR3 length: 17 amino acids. Looked up from germline, CDR1 is SGDLS and CDR2 is YYNGEE.

DNA of the CDR3: TGTGCCAGTAGTATTCTATATAAACCGGGACACCCCACCGGGGTCTATGGCTACACCTTC. Translating it yields CASSILYKPGHPTGVYGYTF. The chain has TRBV19 and TRBJ1-2; weak D call: TRBD1 (6 bases). V gave up 3 bases and J gave up 4 bases, with 30 bases separating them. CDR1 is LNHDA and CDR2 is SQIVND in the germline V gene (reference sequence). The CDR3 length is 20 residues.

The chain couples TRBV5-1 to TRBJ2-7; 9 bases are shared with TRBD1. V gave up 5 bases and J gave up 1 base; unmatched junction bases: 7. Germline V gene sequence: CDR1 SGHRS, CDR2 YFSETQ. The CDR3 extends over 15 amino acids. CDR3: CASRLTGGASYEQYF. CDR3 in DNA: TGCGCCAGCAGATTAACAGGGGGCGCATCCTACGAGCAGTACTTC.

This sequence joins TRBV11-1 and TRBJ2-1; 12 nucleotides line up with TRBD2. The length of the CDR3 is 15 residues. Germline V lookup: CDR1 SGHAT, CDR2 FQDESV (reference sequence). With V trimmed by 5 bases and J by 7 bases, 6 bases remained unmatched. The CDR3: CASSQTSGSGNEQFF. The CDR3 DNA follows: TGTGCCAGCAGCCAGACTAGCGGGAGCGGGAATGAGCAGTTCTTC. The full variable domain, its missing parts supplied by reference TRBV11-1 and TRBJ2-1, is EAEVAQSPRYKITEKSQAVAFWCDPISGHATLYWYRQILGQGPELLVQFQDESVVDDSQLPKDRFSAERLKGVDSTLKIQPAELGDSAMYLCASSQTSGSGNEQFFGPGTRLTVL.

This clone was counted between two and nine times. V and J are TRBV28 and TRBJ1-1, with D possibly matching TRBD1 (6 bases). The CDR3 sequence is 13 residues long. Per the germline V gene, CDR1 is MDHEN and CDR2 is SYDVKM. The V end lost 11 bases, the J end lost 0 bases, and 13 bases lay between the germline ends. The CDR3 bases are TGTGCCGGCAAGGACAGAATGAACACTGAAGCTTTCTTT. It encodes CAGKDRMNTEAFF.

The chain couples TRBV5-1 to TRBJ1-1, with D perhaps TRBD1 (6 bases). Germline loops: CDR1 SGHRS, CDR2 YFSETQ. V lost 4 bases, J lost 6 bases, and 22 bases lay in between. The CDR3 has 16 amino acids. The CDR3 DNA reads TGCGCCAGCAGCAGGGACATCGGACGACCGAGGGCTGAAGCTTTCTTT. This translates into CASSRDIGRPRAEAFF.

CDR3 sequence (DNA): TGTGCCAGCAGCCACCCGTACAATGAGCAGTTCTTC. It translates to CASSHPYNEQFF. The chain employs TRBV7-8 and TRBJ2-1; D not resolved. Germline CDR1 and CDR2: SGHVS and FQNEAQ. The CDR3 runs 12 residues. V dropped 5 bases and J dropped 4 bases, with 6 bases sitting between them.

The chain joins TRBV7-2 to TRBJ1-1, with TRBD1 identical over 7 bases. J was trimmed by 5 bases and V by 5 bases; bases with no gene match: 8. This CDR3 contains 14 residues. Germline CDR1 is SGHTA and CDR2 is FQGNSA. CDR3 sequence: CASSPRQGRTEAFF. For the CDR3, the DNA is TGTGCCAGCAGCCCTAGACAGGGTAGGACTGAAGCTTTCTTT.

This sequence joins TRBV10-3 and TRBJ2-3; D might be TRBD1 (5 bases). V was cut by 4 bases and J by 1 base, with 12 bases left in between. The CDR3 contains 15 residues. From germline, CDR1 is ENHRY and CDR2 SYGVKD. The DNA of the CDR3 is TGTGCCATCAGTGGACAGCCCAGTGGCACAGATACGCAGTATTTT. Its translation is CAISGQPSGTDTQYF.